This T cell receptor beta chain was retrieved from a study of blood T cell repertoires in COVID-19. This table comes from immunoSEQ multiplex PCR, and its TCRdb copy is limited to in-frame clones, with some not included. This sample has approximately 260,000 clones, with about 80% found just once. This CDR3 has 14 amino acids. J was trimmed by 0 bases and V by 7 bases; bases with no gene match: 4. Germline values: CDR1 MGHDK, CDR2 SYGVNS. The sample consisted of peripheral blood. The sequence was obtained from a human donor in a cohort sampled during active COVID-19. The chain uses TRBV25-1 and TRBJ2-3, with 7 bases lining up with TRBD2. The CDR3 region is CASIGTTSTDTQYF. The CDR3 nucleotides read TGTGCCAGCATAGGGACTACCAGCACAGATACGCAGTATTTT.